This TCR beta chain was profiled in a study of T-cell reconstitution after alpha-beta-depleted transplantation in children. Whole-study findings and limits: After one year, T-cell counts and TCRbeta diversity mostly came from new T cells. Surviving recipient T cells and thymic progenitors underlay high day-60 TCRbeta diversity in some patients. The origin of alpha-beta T cells about two months after transplant was reportedly several hundred expanded graft clones.

On this clonotype: Antigen specificity is unknown.

The TCRbeta library was prepared with unique molecular identifiers. TCRdb re-derived calls from the PCR reads in MiXCR, one entry per CDR3 protein. The sample shows a few hundred thousand distinct CDR3 sequences, 20% to 30% of them seen only once. The CDR3 covers 11 residues. The chain recombines TRBV12-3 or TRBV12-4 with TRBJ2-1, with TRBD2 matching 9 bases. The specimen comprised PBMCs, sampled before TCRalphabeta/CD19-depleted stem cell transplant. This receptor was identified in a girl aged 2 to 9 with Fanconi anemia, due to receive a stem cell transplant. CDR3 nucleotides: TGTGCTAGCGGGAGAACCAATGAGCAGTTCTTC. Protein sequence: CASGRTNEQFF.